These 25 T cell receptor beta chains share one sample of origin, sequenced in a study of shared clonotypes between healthy human individuals. Here immunoSEQ multiplex PCR was the method, and the copy in TCRdb shows in-frame clones only, minus some. The table has about 490,000 clones, over 60% seen once. The material sequenced was PBMCs. The receptors were gathered from a middle-aged woman in good health. Some clones in this sample may be carry-over from other donors' samples.

The chain links TRBV7-9 to TRBJ1-1; no clear D gene. The V and J ends lost 4 bases and 1 base respectively, with 10 bases between them. The CDR3 is 14 amino acids. Germline assignment: CDR1 SEHNR and CDR2 FQNEAQ (reference sequence). The CDR3 coding sequence is TGTGCCAGCAGCTGGGCCCTGGCGAACACTGAAGCTTTCTTT. Translated, it gives CASSWALANTEAFF.

V is TRBV27 and J is TRBJ1-1, with 11 positions matching TRBD1. Germline V lookup: CDR1 MNHEY, CDR2 SMNVEV (reference sequence). The CDR3 runs to 15 residues. V gave up 5 bases and J gave up 1 base; unmatched junction bases: 3. CDR3 region: CASSLDRGPNTEAFF. Here the CDR3 DNA reads TGTGCCAGCAGTCTGGACAGGGGGCCGAACACTGAAGCTTTCTTT.

Note on this clone: A much larger clone differs by one base, so this may be a read error. V gene TRBV28 combines with J gene TRBJ1-2; TRBD1 aligns across 9 bases. This CDR3 spans 16 amino acids. CDR1 is MDHEN and CDR2 is SYDVKM in the germline V gene. CDR3 bases: TGTGCCAGCAGGCGAATGGGACAGGGCTCCTCCTATGGCCACACCTTC. This encodes CASRRMGQGSSYGHTF.

The genes are TRBV5-1 and TRBJ1-2; TRBD1 matches 7 bases. CDR3 size: 14 residues. Trimming at V came to 4 bases and at J to 4 bases, leaving 7 bases not matched to a gene. The V gene's germline CDR1 is SGHRS and CDR2 YFSETQ. In nucleotides, the CDR3 is TGCGCCAGCAGCCACGAGACAGGGACCTATGGCTACACCTTC. As protein: CASSHETGTYGYTF.

The chain uses TRBV2 and TRBJ2-7; D is unresolved. V was shortened by 6 bases and J by 2 bases, with 11 bases between the two germline ends. CDR1 SNHLY and CDR2 FYNNEI come from the germline V gene. This CDR3 comprises 13 residues. CDR3 loop: CASRDRAPYEQYF. The CDR3 bases are TGTGCCAGCAGGGACCGGGCCCCCTACGAGCAGTACTTC.

About this clone itself: This may be a read error, as it is one base from a much larger clone. V is TRBV9 and J is TRBJ2-6, with no clear D. The germline V gene has CDR1 SGDLS and CDR2 YYNGEE. The CDR3 runs to 16 residues. Trimming stripped 0 bases from V and 0 bases from J, with 7 bases between. The CDR3 here is CASSVGVSSGANVLTF. Written as DNA, the CDR3 is TGTGCCAGCAGCGTAGGGGTGAGCTCTGGGGCCAACGTCCTGACTTTC.

V and J are TRBV5-1 and TRBJ2-2, with TRBD2 matching 11 bases. The CDR3 covers 15 residues. V dropped 0 bases and J dropped 7; count of bases not matched to a gene: 2. Germline loops: CDR1 SGHRS, CDR2 YFSETQ. In DNA, the CDR3 is TGCGCCAGCAGCTTGGATACTAGCGGGGGCGGGGAGCTGTTTTTT. It is translated as CASSLDTSGGGELFF.

The chain is built from TRBV18 and TRBJ2-5; 8 positions match TRBD1. This CDR3 contains 14 residues. J lost 1 base, V lost 5 bases, and 3 bases had no gene match. The germline V gene encodes CDR1 KGHSH and CDR2 LQKENI. The CDR3 DNA follows: TGTGCCAGCTCAGGGGACAGGAGCCAAGAGACCCAGTACTTC. Translated, it gives CASSGDRSQETQYF.

V usage is TRBV28 and J usage is TRBJ1-2; no firm D call. The germline V gene has CDR1 MDHEN and CDR2 SYDVKM. The CDR3 sequence is 14 residues long. V was trimmed by 4 bases and J by 4 bases, leaving 13 bases between them. This CDR3 reads CASSYLEARYGYTF. Here the CDR3 DNA reads TGTGCCAGCAGTTACCTTGAGGCTCGCTATGGCTACACCTTC.

This chain connects TRBV9 to TRBJ1-1; TRBD1 agrees at 10 bases. The ends lost 3 bases at V and 5 bases at J; junction bases unmatched: 4. This CDR3 is 14 amino acids long. Germline lookup yields CDR1 SGDLS and CDR2 YYNGEE. The CDR3 DNA is TGTGCCAGCAGCGCCGGGACAGGGGAGACTGAAGCTTTCTTT. It translates to CASSAGTGETEAFF.

The chain couples TRBV30 to TRBJ2-1; D is undetermined. Trimming left V 3 bases short and J 3 bases short, with 6 bases between. CDR1 is GTSNPN, CDR2 SVGIG, per germline (reference sequence). This CDR3 contains 12 residues. The CDR3 nucleotides are TGTGCCTGGAGCCTAGACTACAATGAGCAGTTCTTC. Translated: CAWSLDYNEQFF. Drawing the rest from reference TRBV30 and TRBJ2-1, the complete variable domain is SQTIHQWPATLVQPVGSPLSLECTVEGTSNPNLYWYRQAAGRGLQLLFYSVGIGQISSEVPQNLSASRPQDRQFILSSKKLLLSDSGFYLCAWSLDYNEQFFGPGTRLTVL.

The genes are TRBV5-6 and TRBJ2-5, with TRBD1 matching over 7 bases. The CDR3 loop spans 14 amino acids. V was pared by 0 bases and J by 5 bases, with 4 bases of the junction left unmatched. The V gene's germline CDR1 is SGHDT and CDR2 YYEEEE. CDR3 bases: TGTGCCAGCAGCTTGGTGACAGGGTACGAGACCCAGTACTTC. Its protein product is CASSLVTGYETQYF.

V usage is TRBV29-1 and J usage is TRBJ2-3; 7 positions match TRBD2. Germline CDR1 is SQVTM and CDR2 is ANQGSEA. The CDR3 has 15 amino acids. Trimming removed 1 base from V and 1 base from J; junction bases left unmatched: 5. CDR3: CSVEGGGRGTDTQYF. The CDR3 region has the DNA TGCAGCGTTGAAGGTGGGGGGAGGGGCACAGATACGCAGTATTTT.

The chain uses TRBV7-9 and TRBJ2-7; D call uncertain. V was shortened by 2 bases and J by 7 bases, with 21 bases between the two germline ends. The CDR3 is 16 amino acids. Germline V lookup: CDR1 SEHNR, CDR2 FQNEAQ (reference sequence). CDR3 in DNA: TGTGCCAGCAGCTTATCGGTCGCCCCCCAGCTGGGAGAGCAGTACTTC. It encodes CASSLSVAPQLGEQYF. The entire variable domain, with the rest obtained from reference TRBV7-9 and TRBJ2-7, is as follows: DTGVSQNPRHKITKRGQNVTFRCDPISEHNRLYWYRQTLGQGPEFLTYFQNEAQLEKSRLLSDRFSAERPKGSFSTLEIQRTEQGDSAMYLCASSLSVAPQLGEQYFGPGTRLTVT.

This clone has just one count. This chain uses TRBV5-1 with TRBJ2-7; D is unresolved. Trimming removed 4 bases from V and 0 bases from J, with 11 bases in between. CDR1 is SGHRS, CDR2 YFSETQ, per germline. This CDR3 is 14 amino acids long. This CDR3 is CASSPRVSSYEQYF. CDR3 DNA sequence: TGCGCCAGCAGCCCTCGGGTTAGCTCCTACGAGCAGTACTTC.

The chain carries TRBV28 and TRBJ2-2, with D uncertain. Germline V gene lookup returns CDR1 MDHEN and CDR2 SYDVKM. V shed 5 bases and J shed 1 base, with 5 bases lying between them. CDR3 size: 13 residues. The CDR3 nucleotides are TGTGCCAGCAGTCAGCGGAACACCGGGGAGCTGTTTTTT. This gives the protein CASSQRNTGELFF.

This clone was detected a few times. The chain employs TRBV5-6 and TRBJ1-2; D not resolved. The V end was cut by 5 bases, the J end by 3 bases, with 17 bases between. CDR1 is SGHDT, CDR2 YYEEEE, per germline. The CDR3 has 15 amino acids. The chain's CDR3 is CASSLLGTSDYGYTF. DNA of the CDR3: TGTGCCAGCAGTCTTTTAGGTACTAGTGACTATGGCTACACCTTC.

About this clone itself: This CDR3 is also generated by other DNA sequences in the sample. This chain joins TRBV5-1 and TRBJ1-1; tentatively, D is TRBD1 (5 bases). Germline V lookup: CDR1 SGHRS, CDR2 YFSETQ. The V end was cut by 0 bases, the J end by 1 base, with 7 bases between. There are 14 residues in the CDR3. CDR3 nucleotide sequence: TGCGCCAGCAGCTTGGGCAGGGAGAACACTGAAGCTTTCTTT. Protein sequence: CASSLGRENTEAFF.

The chain is built from TRBV11-3 and TRBJ2-7; weak D call: TRBD1 (6 bases). The CDR3 runs 13 residues. V was clipped by 5 bases and J by 6 bases, with 14 bases between them. Germline values: CDR1 SGHNT, CDR2 YENEEA. This CDR3 reads CASSPSGVTEQYF. CDR3 nucleotides: TGTGCCAGCAGCCCGTCAGGGGTTACCGAGCAGTACTTC.

The chain is built from TRBV9 and TRBJ2-5; D is uncertain. The CDR3 totals 12 residues. Germline V lookup: CDR1 SGDLS, CDR2 YYNGEE. The V gene lost 3 bases and the J gene lost 2 bases, with 5 bases spanning the gap. CDR3 residues: CASSGRQETQYF. Written as DNA, the CDR3 is TGTGCCAGCAGCGGAAGACAAGAGACCCAGTACTTC.

The chain couples TRBV28 to TRBJ2-5; 15 bases line up with TRBD2. The ends lost 7 bases at V and 4 bases at J; junction bases unmatched: 22. The CDR3 totals 21 residues. Germline V CDR1 and CDR2: MDHEN, SYDVKM. CDR3 nucleotide sequence: TGTGCCAGCATTCCTTGGGGACAGGGAGGACTAGCGGGAGGGCCGGGAGAGACCCAGTACTTC. It translates to CASIPWGQGGLAGGPGETQYF.

Comment on this clone: This specimen includes other DNA sequences encoding the same CDR3. V gene TRBV7-2 combines with J gene TRBJ1-5; D may be TRBD1 (6 bases). V gave up 2 bases and J gave up 7 bases, with 21 bases separating them. The CDR3 loop spans 17 amino acids. CDR1 SGHTA and CDR2 FQGNSA come from the germline V gene. The CDR3 loop reads CASSLRAAGVVGQPQHF. In DNA, the CDR3 is TGTGCCAGCAGCTTAAGGGCCGCAGGGGTCGTGGGACAGCCCCAGCATTTT.

V and J are TRBV2 and TRBJ2-3; TRBD2 matches 10 bases. The CDR3 consists of 13 residues. CDR1 and CDR2 from the germline V gene are SNHLY and FYNNEI. V gave up 11 bases and J gave up 2 bases; unmatched junction bases: 4. CDR3 loop: CAGGLAYTDTQYF. CDR3 nucleotide sequence: TGTGCCGGGGGACTAGCGTACACAGATACGCAGTATTTT.

The chain joins TRBV28 to TRBJ2-1; D unresolved. Trimming removed 5 bases from V and 8 bases from J, with 16 bases in between. Germline CDR1 and CDR2: MDHEN and SYDVKM. The CDR3 has 14 amino acids. CDR3 loop: CASSRLLSPHEQFF. The CDR3 region has the DNA TGTGCCAGCAGTCGCCTCTTGTCCCCCCATGAGCAGTTCTTC.

The chain employs TRBV27 and TRBJ1-2, with D unresolved. CDR1 is MNHEY and CDR2 is SMNVEV in the germline V gene (reference sequence). Between the trimmed V and J ends, which lost 0 bases and 6 bases, there was a span of 14 bases. CDR3 length: 15 amino acids. CDR3 in DNA: TGTGCCAGCAGTTTATCATCCCCCGAGGTGGATGGCTACACCTTC. Its translation: CASSLSSPEVDGYTF.